This paragraph reports one T cell receptor (beta chain). Its target is unknown. The CDR3 is 14 amino acids. CDR1 ENHRY and CDR2 SYGVKD come from the germline V gene. The J segment lost 3 bases and the V segment lost 6 bases, leaving 5 bases of the junction unmatched. These data come from a study of beta chain features in type 1 diabetes. Findings and limits, study-wide: Significant though moderate, a shortening of TCRB CDR3s appeared in all four CD4+ subsets of Type 1 diabetes patients.

The investigators reverse transcribed all of the isolated RNA, so they sequenced expressed TCRB transcripts. The assay was immunoSEQ multiplex PCR, and TCRdb's table has in-frame clones only and misses some. Among about 47,000 clones listed, roughly 47% were seen once. The chain is built from TRBV10-3 and TRBJ1-1, with 9 bases identical to TRBD1. The receptor was isolated from a man aged 25-45 years with type 1 diabetes. The source material was stem cell memory CD4+ T cells from blood. The CDR3 loop reads CAISTGGADTEAFF. The DNA of the CDR3 is TGTGCCATCAGCACAGGGGGCGCTGACACTGAAGCTTTCTTT.